One sample yielded the 5 T cell receptor beta chains listed below, sequenced in a study of cytomegalovirus exposure and HLA in healthy donors. 60 Vbeta and 13 Jbeta primers were used in PCR. Using immunoSEQ multiplex PCR, the repertoire was profiled, and TCRdb retains in-frame clones only, with some absent. The sample includes 140,000 to 150,000 clones, roughly 76% of them seen just once. The specimen sequenced was PBMCs. The receptors stem from a woman aged 25 to 45 in good health and CMV-seronegative.

The J gene is TRBJ2-1, the V gene TRBV5-1; 8 positions agree with TRBD1. Trimming took 4 bases from V and 9 from J; bases not matched to a gene: 9. Germline CDR1 reads SGHRS; CDR2 reads YFSETQ. The CDR3 sequence is 14 residues long. CDR3 in amino acids: CASSADRAVGEQFF. The CDR3 coding sequence is TGCGCCAGCAGCGCGGACAGGGCAGTGGGTGAGCAGTTCTTC.

This clone has a handful of counts. The V gene is TRBV5-1, the J gene TRBJ1-1, with a tentative D call TRBD1 (6 bases). CDR1 is SGHRS, CDR2 YFSETQ, per germline. V was cut by 0 bases and J by 1 base, with 13 bases left in between. The CDR3 spans 16 residues. The CDR3 sequence is CASSLEPGARNTEAFF. The CDR3 nucleotides read TGCGCCAGCAGCTTGGAACCAGGGGCTCGGAACACTGAAGCTTTCTTT.

The rearrangement links TRBV28 to TRBJ1-5; D is ambiguous. CDR1 MDHEN and CDR2 SYDVKM come from the germline V gene. V lost 1 base and J 6 bases, leaving 13 bases between the germline ends. This CDR3 comprises 15 residues. The CDR3 region has the DNA TGTGCCAGCAGTTTATCGGGGATGGGGAGTCAGCCCCAGCATTTT. Amino acids: CASSLSGMGSQPQHF.

The chain links TRBV5-1 to TRBJ2-7, with 8 bases matching TRBD1. Germline CDR1 reads SGHRS; CDR2 reads YFSETQ. This CDR3 has 14 amino acids. The V and J ends lost 9 bases and 0 bases, in that order; junction bases with no gene match: 8. The CDR3 DNA follows: TGCGCCACCCACAGGGGGGATAGCTCCTACGAGCAGTACTTC. It is translated as CATHRGDSSYEQYF.

V gene TRBV11-3 combines with J gene TRBJ2-3; no clear D gene. Per germline, CDR1 SGHNT and CDR2 YENEEA. The CDR3 contains 14 residues. V was pared by 0 bases and J by 0 bases, with 4 bases between. CDR3 in amino acids: CASSLDRSTDTQYF. CDR3 nucleotide sequence: TGTGCCAGCAGCTTAGACAGGAGCACAGATACGCAGTATTTT.